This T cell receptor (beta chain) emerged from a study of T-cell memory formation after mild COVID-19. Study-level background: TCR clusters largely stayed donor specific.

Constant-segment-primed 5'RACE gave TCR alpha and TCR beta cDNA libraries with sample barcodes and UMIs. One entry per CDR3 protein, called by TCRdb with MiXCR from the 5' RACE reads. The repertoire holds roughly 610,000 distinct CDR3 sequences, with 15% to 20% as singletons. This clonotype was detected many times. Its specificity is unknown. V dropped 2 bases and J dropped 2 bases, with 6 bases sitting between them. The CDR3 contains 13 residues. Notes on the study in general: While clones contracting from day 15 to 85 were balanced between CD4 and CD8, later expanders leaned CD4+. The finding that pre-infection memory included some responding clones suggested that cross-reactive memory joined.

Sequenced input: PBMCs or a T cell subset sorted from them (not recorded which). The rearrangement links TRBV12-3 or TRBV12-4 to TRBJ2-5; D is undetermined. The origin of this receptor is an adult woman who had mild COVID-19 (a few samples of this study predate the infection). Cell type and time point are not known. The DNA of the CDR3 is TGTGCCAGCAGTTTATGGCAGCAAGAGACCCAGTACTTC. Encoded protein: CASSLWQQETQYF.